This TCR beta chain was sequenced in a study of vaccination and CD4 T cells after COVID-19 (dated 2022 in TCRdb). The study in broad terms: Convalescent patients had a positive SARS-CoV-2 result on nasal swab PCR, and of these patients, nine had mild disease and one had severe disease. For stimulating the cultures, overlapping spike peptide pools were used, derived from SARS-CoV-2 as well as from the common cold coronaviruses HCoV-NL63, HCoV-OC43 and HCoV-229E. The convalescent cohort comprised six males and four females, including two Hispanic individuals, seven Caucasians, two Asians and one multiracial person. In approximately eleven COVID-19 convalescent patients and a few infection-naive healthy vaccine recipients, the spike-specific CD4+ TCR repertoire before mRNA vaccination was compared with the repertoire after mRNA vaccination. Post-vaccine blood samples were obtained a median of around 67 days after the second vaccine dose, with a range of roughly 13 to 250 days. Participants got two doses of the Pfizer-BioNTech BNT162b2 vaccine (n=8) or two doses of the Moderna mRNA-1273 vaccine (n=2). Post-COVID blood samples were collected from convalescent patients a median of about 92 days after diagnosis, with a range of about 35 to 170 days. Control cultures used a CEFX viral epitope pool as positive control, an HIV-1 Nef peptide pool as negative control, or no peptide. On the study overall, not on this receptor specifically: Only a relatively small number of convalescent patients were included in the study, and early timepoints following natural infection were not analyzed. The median number of SARS-CoV-2-reactive clonotypes rose from 20 to 25 after infection to 38 after vaccination, but the change was not significant. In convalescent patients, a median around 86% of post-vaccine SARS-CoV-2-reactive clones were detected only after vaccination, and vaccine-specific priming was suggested by this finding. Nearly all vaccine-specific clones in convalescent patients (304 of 307) were mono-reactive for SARS-CoV-2 spike rather than cross-reactive with common cold coronaviruses.

This clonotype appeared a few times. This clone's antigen is unknown. No per-base quality is available; no much larger clone lies one base away. The method behind the library was PCR. DNA from cultured CD4+ T cells underwent TCR sequencing with the Oncomine TCR Beta short-read assay at the Johns Hopkins FTIC core. Genomic DNA was extracted from the cultured CD4+ T cells with the QIAamp micro DNA kit. Oncomine TCR Beta libraries made from cultured CD4+ T cells were pooled using unique dual indexes and sequenced on an Illumina iSeq 100. The authors' analysis ran thus. Non-productive sequences were filtered out, and CDR3s that did not start with C, did not end with F or W, or were shorter than 7 amino acids were discarded. The MANAFEST web application was used to identify antigen-specific clonotypes by comparing peptide-stimulated wells against reference wells and other culture wells. For a clone to be called positive, the clone needed an FDR below 0.05, an odds ratio above 5, and a productive frequency above 0.1% in at least two of three replicate wells. A clonotype counted as cross-reactive if it showed significant expansion both in the SARS-CoV-2 spike wells and in at least one common cold coronavirus spike condition. Using R version 3.6.1, CDR3 homology was evaluated through Levenshtein distances (stringdist) along with unrooted phylogenetic trees (ape). TCRdb applied fastp at Q25 and MiXCR to the public reads, then kept only in-frame beta chains. CDR3 protein duplicates are merged, each entry listing the most common genes and DNA. The V and J calls reflect TCRdb's pipeline rather than the authors' work. This sample has 15,000 or so distinct CDR3 sequences in its table, and around 42% of those were observed once. In total, the top ten clones hold around 6% of the sample.

For this chain, trimming is 1 base at the V end and 8 bases at the J end, and the number of junction bases without a gene match is 10. Reading from cysteine to phenylalanine, the CDR3 counts 15 amino acids. CDR3 DNA is the only sequence kept; it has 45 bases, read in frame from the first base. The CDR1 and CDR2 encoded by the germline V gene are SQVTM and ANQGSEA. The meaning of the sample's treatment or condition label: 10-day PBMC culture with coronavirus spike peptide pools or control peptides (ViraFEST assay). The study used the ViraFEST assay, which expanded antigen-specific T cells with peptide pools and then identified expanded clonotypes by TCR sequencing. The positive SARS-CoV-2 PCR tests of the convalescent patients were dated from March to December 2020, before the Alpha, Beta and Delta variants emerged in the United States. PBMCs were cultured at about 2 million per well in IMDM supplemented with about 5% human AB serum and 9 to 10 IU/ml IL-2, with approximately 10 ug/ml peptide pools added. Half of the culture medium was replaced with fresh IL-2-containing medium on days 3 and 7. After roughly 11 days of culture, CD4+ T cells were isolated by negative selection with the EasySep CD4+ T cell isolation kit. PBMCs were separated from whole blood using Ficoll-Paque Plus gradient centrifugation and then either used fresh or cryopreserved at -140C. Each culture condition was generally run in triplicate wells.

This sequence originates from a human donor who had recovered from COVID-19. The sequencing here drew on CD4+ T cells from blood, cultured in vitro, taken before SARS-CoV-2 vaccination. The chain is assembled from TRBV29-1 and TRBJ2-3, with 9 bases aligning to TRBD2. The nucleotides read TGCAGCGTTGAAGGCGCGGGGGGGTCCGTAGTTACGCAGTATTTT. The translation is CSVEGAGGSVVTQYF.